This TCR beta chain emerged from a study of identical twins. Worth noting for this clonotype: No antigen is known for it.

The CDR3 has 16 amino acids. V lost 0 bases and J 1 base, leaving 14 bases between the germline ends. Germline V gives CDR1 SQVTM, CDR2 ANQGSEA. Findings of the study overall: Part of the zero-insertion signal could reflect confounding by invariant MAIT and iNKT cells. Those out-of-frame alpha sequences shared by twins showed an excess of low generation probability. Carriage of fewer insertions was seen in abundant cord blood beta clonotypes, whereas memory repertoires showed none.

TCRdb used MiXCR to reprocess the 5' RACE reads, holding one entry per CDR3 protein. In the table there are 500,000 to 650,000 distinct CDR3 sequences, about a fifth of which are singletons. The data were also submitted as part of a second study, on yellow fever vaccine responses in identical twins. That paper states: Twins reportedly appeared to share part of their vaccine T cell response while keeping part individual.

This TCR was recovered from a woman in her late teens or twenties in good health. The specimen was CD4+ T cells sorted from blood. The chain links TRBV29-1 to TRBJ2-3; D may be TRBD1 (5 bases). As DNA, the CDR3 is TGCAGCGTTGAAGATCGGAGCCAGGGTGGCACAGATACGCAGTATTTT. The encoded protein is CSVEDRSQGGTDTQYF.